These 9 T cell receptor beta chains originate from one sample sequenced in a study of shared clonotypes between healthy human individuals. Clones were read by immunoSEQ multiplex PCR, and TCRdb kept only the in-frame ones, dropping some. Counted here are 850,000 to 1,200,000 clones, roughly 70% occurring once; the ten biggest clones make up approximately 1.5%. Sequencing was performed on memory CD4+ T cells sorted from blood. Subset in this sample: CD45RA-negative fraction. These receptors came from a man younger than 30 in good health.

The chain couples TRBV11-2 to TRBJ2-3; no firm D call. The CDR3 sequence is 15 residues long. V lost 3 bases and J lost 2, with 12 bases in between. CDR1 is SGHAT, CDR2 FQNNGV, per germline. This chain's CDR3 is CASSFWGDSTDTQYF. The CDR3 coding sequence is TGTGCCAGCAGCTTTTGGGGTGACTCCACAGATACGCAGTATTTT.

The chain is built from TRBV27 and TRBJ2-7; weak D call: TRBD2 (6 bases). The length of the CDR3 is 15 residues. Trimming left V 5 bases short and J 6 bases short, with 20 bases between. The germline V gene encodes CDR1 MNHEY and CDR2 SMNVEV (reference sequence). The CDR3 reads CASSRQGGLPLEQYF. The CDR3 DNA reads TGTGCCAGCAGTCGTCAGGGAGGACTACCCCTCGAGCAGTACTTC.

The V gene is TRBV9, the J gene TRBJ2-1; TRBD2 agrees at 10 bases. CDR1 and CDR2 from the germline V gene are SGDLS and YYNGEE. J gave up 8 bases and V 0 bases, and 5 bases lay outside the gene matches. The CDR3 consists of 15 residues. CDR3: CASSVVTSGIDEQFF. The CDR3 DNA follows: TGTGCCAGCAGCGTAGTAACTAGCGGGATCGATGAGCAGTTCTTC.

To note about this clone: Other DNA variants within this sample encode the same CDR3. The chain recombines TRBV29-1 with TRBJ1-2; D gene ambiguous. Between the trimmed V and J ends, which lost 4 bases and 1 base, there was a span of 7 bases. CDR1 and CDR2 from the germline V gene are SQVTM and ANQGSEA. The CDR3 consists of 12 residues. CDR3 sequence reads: CSVGQSNYGYTF. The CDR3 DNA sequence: TGCAGCGTTGGTCAGAGTAACTATGGCTACACCTTC.

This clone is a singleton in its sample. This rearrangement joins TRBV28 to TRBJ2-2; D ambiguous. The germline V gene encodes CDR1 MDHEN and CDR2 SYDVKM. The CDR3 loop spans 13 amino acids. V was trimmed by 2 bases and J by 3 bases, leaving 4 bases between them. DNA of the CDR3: TGTGCCAGCAGTTTAATGCACACCGGGGAGCTGTTTTTT. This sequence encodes CASSLMHTGELFF.

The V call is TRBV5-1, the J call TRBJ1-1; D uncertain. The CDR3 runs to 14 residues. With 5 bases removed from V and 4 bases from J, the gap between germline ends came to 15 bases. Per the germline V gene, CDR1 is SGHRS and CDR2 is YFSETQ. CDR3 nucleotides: TGCGCCAGCAGGGCCTTAGGGCTGGTCACTGAAGCTTTCTTT. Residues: CASRALGLVTEAFF.

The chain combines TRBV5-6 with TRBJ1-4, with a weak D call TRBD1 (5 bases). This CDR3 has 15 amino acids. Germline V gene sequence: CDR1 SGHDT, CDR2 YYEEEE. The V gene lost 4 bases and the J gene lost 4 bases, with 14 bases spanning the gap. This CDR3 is CASSNWGGVNEKLFF. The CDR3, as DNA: TGTGCCAGCAGCAATTGGGGAGGGGTTAATGAAAAACTGTTTTTT.

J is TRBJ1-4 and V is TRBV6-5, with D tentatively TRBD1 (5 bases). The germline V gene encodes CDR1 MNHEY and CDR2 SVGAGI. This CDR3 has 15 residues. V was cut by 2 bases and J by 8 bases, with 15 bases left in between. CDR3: CASSYVGGEREKLFF. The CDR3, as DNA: TGTGCCAGCAGTTACGTCGGGGGGGAGCGGGAAAAACTGTTTTTT.

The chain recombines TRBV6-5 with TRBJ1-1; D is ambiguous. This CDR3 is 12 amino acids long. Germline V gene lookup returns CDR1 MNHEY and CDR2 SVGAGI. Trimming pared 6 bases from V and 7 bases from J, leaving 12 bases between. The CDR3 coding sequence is TGTGCCAGCAGCACGACGTCGAATGAAGCTTTCTTT. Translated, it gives CASSTTSNEAFF.